The entry below describes one T cell receptor beta chain. The antigen is undetermined. This sample stems from a study of T cells in Graves' hyperthyroidism and ophthalmopathy. No progression to ophthalmopathy during 18 months of follow-up defined stable disease. It was uncontrolled infection, other autoimmune disease, pregnancy or lactation that excluded patients. The PBMCs were taken from roughly 9.3 ml of fresh peripheral blood. TCR beta CDR3 region amplification was performed from RNA transcripts. The HTBI primer set drove a first-round RT-PCR of the TCR CDR3. One entry per CDR3 protein, called by TCRdb with MiXCR from the multiplex PCR reads. The sample shows about 360,000 distinct CDR3 sequences, around 14% of them seen only once. The study's findings and limits: Blood samples included most of the expanded thyroid clonotypes exceeding 0.001.

The germline V gene has CDR1 ENHRY and CDR2 SYGVKD. Trimming cost V 6 bases and J 2 bases; bases outside gene matches: 3. The CDR3 is made up of 15 amino acids. Sequencing used blood. The TCR comes from a woman under 30 with Graves' hyperthyroidism. J is TRBJ2-7 and V is TRBV10-3; TRBD2 matches 14 bases. The CDR3 region has the DNA TGTGCCATCAGACCGGGACTAGCGGGGGCCTACGAGCAGTACTTC. This gives the protein CAIRPGLAGAYEQYF.